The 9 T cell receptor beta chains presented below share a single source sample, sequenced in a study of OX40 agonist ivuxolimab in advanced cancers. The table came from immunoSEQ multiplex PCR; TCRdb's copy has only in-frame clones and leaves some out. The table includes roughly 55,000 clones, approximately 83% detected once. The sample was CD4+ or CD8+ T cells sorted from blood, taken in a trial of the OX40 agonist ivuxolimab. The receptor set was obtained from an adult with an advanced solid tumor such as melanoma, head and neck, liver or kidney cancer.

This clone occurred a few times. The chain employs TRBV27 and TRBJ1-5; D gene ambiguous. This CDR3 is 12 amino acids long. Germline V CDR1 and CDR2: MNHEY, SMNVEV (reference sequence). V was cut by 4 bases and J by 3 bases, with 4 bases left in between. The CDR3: CASSYLNQPQHF. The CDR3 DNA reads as TGTGCCAGCAGTTACCTCAATCAGCCCCAGCATTTT.

For the CDR3, the DNA is TGCGCCAGCTACGGAAGGGGTGAAAAACTGTTTTTT. Translated, it gives CASYGRGEKLFF. The chain combines TRBV10-1 with TRBJ1-4; tentative D call: TRBD1 (5 bases). This CDR3 is 12 amino acids long. V lost 8 bases and J 7 bases, leaving 11 bases between the germline ends. The germline gives CDR1 WNHNN, CDR2 SYGVQD (reference sequence).

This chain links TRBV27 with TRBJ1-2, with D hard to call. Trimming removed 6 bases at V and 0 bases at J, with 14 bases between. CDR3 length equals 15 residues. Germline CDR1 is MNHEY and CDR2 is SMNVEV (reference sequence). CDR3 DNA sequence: TGTGCCAGCAGGATCTTAGGGTCAGCTAACTATGGCTACACCTTC. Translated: CASRILGSANYGYTF.

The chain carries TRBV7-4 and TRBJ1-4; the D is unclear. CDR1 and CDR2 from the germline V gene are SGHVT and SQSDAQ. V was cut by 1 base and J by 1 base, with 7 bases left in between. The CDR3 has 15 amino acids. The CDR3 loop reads CASSLGRQTNEKLFF. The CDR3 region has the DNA TGTGCCAGCAGCTTAGGGAGGCAAACTAATGAAAAACTGTTTTTT.

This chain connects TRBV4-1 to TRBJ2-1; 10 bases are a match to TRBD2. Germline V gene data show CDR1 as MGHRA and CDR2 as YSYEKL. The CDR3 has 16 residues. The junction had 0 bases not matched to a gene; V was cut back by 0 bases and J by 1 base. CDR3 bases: TGCGCCAGCAGCCAAGAAGCGGGGGGGTCCTACAATGAGCAGTTCTTC. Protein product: CASSQEAGGSYNEQFF.

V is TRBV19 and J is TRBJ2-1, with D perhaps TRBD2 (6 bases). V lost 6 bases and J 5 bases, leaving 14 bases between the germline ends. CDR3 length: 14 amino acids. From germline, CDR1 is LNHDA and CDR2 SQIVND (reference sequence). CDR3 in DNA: TGTGCCAGTAGGTCGGTGGGGGGTCACAATGAGCAGTTCTTC. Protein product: CASRSVGGHNEQFF.

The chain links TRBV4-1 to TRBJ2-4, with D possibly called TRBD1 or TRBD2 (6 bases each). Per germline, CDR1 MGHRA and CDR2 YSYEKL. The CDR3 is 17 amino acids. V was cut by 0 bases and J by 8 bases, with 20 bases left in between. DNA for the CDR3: TGCGCCAGCAGCCAAGATTTTGGGGGGCCTGAGCAGGACATTCAGTACTTC. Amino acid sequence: CASSQDFGGPEQDIQYF.

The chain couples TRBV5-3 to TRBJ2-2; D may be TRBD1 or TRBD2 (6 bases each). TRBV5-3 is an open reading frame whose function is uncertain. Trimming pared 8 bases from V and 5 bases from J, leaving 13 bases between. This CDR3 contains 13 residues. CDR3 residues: CASRRGRTGELFF. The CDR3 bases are TGTGCCAGCAGGAGGGGGAGAACCGGGGAGCTGTTTTTT.

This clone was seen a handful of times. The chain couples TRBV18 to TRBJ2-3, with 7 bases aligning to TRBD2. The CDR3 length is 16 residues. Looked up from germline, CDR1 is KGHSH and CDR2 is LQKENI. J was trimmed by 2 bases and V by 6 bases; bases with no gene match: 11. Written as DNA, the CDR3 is TGTGCCAGCTCCTCCAAGGCTAGCGGCCCCACAGATACGCAGTATTTT. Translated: CASSSKASGPTDTQYF.